This T cell receptor beta chain originates from a study of T cells in Graves' hyperthyroidism and ophthalmopathy. From RNA transcripts, TCR beta CDR3 regions were amplified. TCR CDR3 underwent first-round RT-PCR with the HTBI primer set. MiXCR was run by TCRdb on the multiplex PCR reads, yielding one entry per CDR3 protein. The sample has around 380,000 distinct CDR3 sequences, roughly 13% seen once. Germline CDR1 reads DFQATT; CDR2 reads SNEGSKA (reference sequence). V lost 3 bases, J lost 2 bases, and 10 bases stayed unmatched. The CDR3 contains 15 residues. Those with hyperthyroidism were 18 to 65 years old, newly diagnosed, and ill for under 2 months. Criteria for exclusion of patients were uncontrolled infection, other autoimmune disease, pregnancy or lactation. Diagnoses were established using clinical symptoms, serum thyroxine and TRAb, thyroid ultrasound and orbital computed tomography.

The specimen sequenced was blood. The receptor comes from a man aged 25 to 45 with Graves' hyperthyroidism that later progressed to Graves' ophthalmopathy. The J gene is TRBJ2-7, the V gene TRBV20-1; 7 nucleotides match TRBD1. The CDR3 reads CSARVGFGQAYEQYF. The CDR3 bases are TGCAGTGCTAGGGTTGGGTTCGGACAGGCCTACGAGCAGTACTTC.